These T cell receptor beta chains were read from a single sample in a study of blood T cell repertoires in COVID-19. The table came from immunoSEQ multiplex PCR; TCRdb's copy has only in-frame clones and leaves some out. The sample lists about 330,000 clones; roughly nine tenths were seen once. The material sequenced was PBMCs or T cells enriched from blood (not recorded which). Receptors were obtained from a woman aged 25 to 39 who had recovered from COVID-19. Both conserved end residues are part of each CDR3. The D gene is left open where the match is weak. Size is stated for part of the rows, as once, few or many counts, or as a class when the clone is expanded.

once | TRBJ2-1 | TRBD2 | TRBV7-2 | CASSITSGGYNEQFF | TGTGCCAGCAGCATCACTAGCGGGGGGTACAATGAGCAGTTCTTC
. | TRBJ1-3 | . | TRBV19 | CASSIASRSGNTIYF | TGTGCCAGTAGTATAGCGAGCAGGTCTGGAAACACCATATATTTT
. | TRBJ1-4 | . | TRBV28 | CASSGGGLYNEKLFF | TGTGCCAGCAGTGGCGGGGGGCTCTATAATGAAAAACTGTTTTTT
. | TRBJ2-7 | TRBD2 | TRBV7-9 | CASSPGTSGFSSYEQYF | TGTGCCAGCAGCCCCGGGACTAGCGGGTTTAGCTCCTACGAGCAGTACTTC
. | TRBJ2-2 | . | TRBV10-3 | CAINLVGTGELFF | TGTGCCATCAACCTAGTTGGGACCGGGGAGCTGTTTTTT
. | TRBJ2-3 | TRBD1 | TRBV18 | CASSPPGTGKADTQYF | TGTGCCAGCTCACCACCGGGGACAGGGAAAGCAGATACGCAGTATTTT
. | TRBJ2-3 | TRBD2 | TRBV28 | CASSRGGSTDTQYF | TGTGCCAGCAGCCGCGGGGGTAGCACAGATACGCAGTATTTT
. | TRBJ2-7 | TRBD2 | TRBV19 | CASSMGRTSGFSYEQYF | TGTGCCAGTAGTATGGGAAGGACTAGCGGGTTCTCCTACGAGCAGTACTTC
. | TRBJ2-1 | TRBD2 | TRBV28 | CASSPTSPNPNYNEQFF | TGTGCCAGCAGCCCGACTAGCCCCAACCCTAACTACAATGAGCAGTTCTTC
. | TRBJ1-1 | . | TRBV19 | CASGAGPGNTEAFF | TGTGCCAGCGGAGCGGGGCCGGGGAACACTGAAGCTTTCTTT
. | TRBJ1-1 | TRBD1 | TRBV3-1/TRBV3-2 | CASSQAGTGDRGREAFF | TGTGCCAGCAGCCAGGCCGGGACAGGGGATCGTGGGAGAGAAGCTTTCTTT
. | TRBJ2-3 | . | TRBV20-1 | CSASQRDTQYF | TGCAGTGCTTCACAGCGGGATACGCAGTATTTT
few | TRBJ2-3 | TRBD2 | TRBV7-9 | CASSLSASGYTDTQYF | TGTGCCAGCAGCTTATCGGCTAGCGGATACACAGATACGCAGTATTTT
. | TRBJ2-3 | TRBD1 | TRBV7-2 | CASRLQGFTDTQYF | TGTGCCAGCAGACTACAGGGGTTCACAGATACGCAGTATTTT
once | TRBJ2-1 | . | TRBV7-2 | CASSLTSQLNEQFF | TGTGCCAGCAGCTTAACCAGTCAGTTAAATGAGCAGTTCTTC
. | TRBJ2-2 | . | TRBV4-3 | CASSQDLANTGELFF | TGCGCCAGCAGCCAAGATCTTGCGAACACCGGGGAGCTGTTTTTT
. | TRBJ2-2 | TRBD2 | TRBV13 | CASSPTLSGRGTGELFF | TGTGCCAGCAGCCCAACCCTCAGCGGGAGAGGAACCGGGGAGCTGTTTTTT
once | TRBJ2-1 | . | TRBV6-5 | CASSTTRREQFF | TGTGCCAGCAGTACAACTAGACGTGAGCAGTTCTTC
. | TRBJ1-6 | TRBD1 | TRBV4-1 | CASSQRQGHNSPLHF | TGCGCCAGCAGCCAGAGACAGGGCCATAATTCACCCCTCCACTTT
once | TRBJ1-3 | . | TRBV18 | CASSEYEGNTIYF | TGTGCCAGCTCAGAGTATGAAGGAAACACCATATATTTT
. | TRBJ2-2 | TRBD2 | TRBV6-1 | CASSELGQGGSGELFF | TGTGCCAGCAGTGAATTGGGTCAGGGAGGGAGCGGGGAGCTGTTTTTT
. | TRBJ1-1 | . | TRBV6-5 | CASSGSSGETEAFF | TGTGCCAGCAGCGGCTCATCGGGGGAAACTGAAGCTTTCTTT
once | TRBJ2-5 | . | TRBV29-1 | CSVARNRQETQYF | TGCAGCGTTGCGCGTAACAGACAAGAGACCCAGTACTTC
. | TRBJ1-1 | TRBD1 | TRBV19 | CASSSGTGHTEAFF | TGTGCCAGTAGTTCTGGGACAGGGCACACTGAAGCTTTCTTT
. | TRBJ1-3 | TRBD1 | TRBV5-1 | CASSLQGDAGNTIYF | TGCGCCAGCAGCTTACAGGGGGATGCAGGAAACACCATATATTTT